The sequence of this TCR beta chain was determined in a study of cytomegalovirus exposure and HLA in healthy donors. About this clone itself: The antigen is unknown.

With 60 Vbeta and 13 Jbeta primers, the PCR was carried out. The table came from immunoSEQ multiplex PCR; TCRdb's copy has only in-frame clones and leaves some out. The table lists some 190,000 clones, 75% to 85% of them singletons, with around 1.5% in the top ten. Trimming took off 8 bases at V and 2 bases at J, with 20 bases between the two ends. The germline gives CDR1 WNHNN, CDR2 SYGVQD (reference sequence). The CDR3 contains 16 residues. Whole-study findings and limits: CMV antigen specificity of a few CMV-associated chains was confirmed in vitro. Equally common other TCR beta chains were less clonally expanded than HLA-associated ones, a later analysis found. The authors judged a highly shared variant cluster likely a sequencing artifact.

This TCR derives from a man between 18 and 29 years old in good health and CMV-seronegative. The genes are TRBV10-1 and TRBJ2-3, with D possibly TRBD1 on 6 matching bases. Sequenced: PBMCs. The CDR3 loop reads CASVCGWTETTDTQYF. As DNA, the CDR3 is TGCGCCAGCGTCTGTGGATGGACAGAAACCACAGATACGCAGTATTTT.